This TCR delta chain was sequenced during a study of gamma-delta chains in newborns, infants, children. Overall study: Polyclonal expansion of innate γδ T cells after birth follows microbial exposure.

TCRdb re-called the reads using CATT. The data show thousands of delta-chain clones, 38% seen once. This clone was detected only a few times. The V gene's germline CDR1 is TSWWSYY and CDR2 QGS. CDR3 size: 18 residues. Trimming shortened V by 0 bases and J by 8 bases, and 25 bases separated the two germline ends. The chain is built from TRDV1 and TRDJ1; D ambiguous. This clonotype was sampled from a child who received the measles vaccine. Sequencing input: blood. The CDR3 loop is CALGELRSPFRSEIKLIF. The CDR3 nucleotides read TGTGCTCTTGGGGAACTCCGGTCCCCTTTCCGCTCGGAGATAAAACTCATCTTT.